The rows below give T cell receptor beta chains drawn from one sample of a study of beta chain features in type 1 diabetes. Sequenced by immunoSEQ multiplex PCR; TCRdb stores in-frame clones only, minus some. The data contain some 290,000 clones, approximately 25% of them singletons. Sequencing was carried out using naive CD4+ T cells from blood. These receptors all stem from a woman under 40 with type 1 diabetes. Each CDR3 is given with its conserved first and last residue. A D gene is named only where the DNA matches it firmly. Clone size is stated in some rows and not others, as once, few, many or a class when expanded.

V gene	D gene	J gene	clone size	CDR3 DNA	CDR3 protein
TRBV7-2	-	TRBJ1-4	once	TGTGCCAGCAGCTTAGGACCCTTGACAGCAACTAATGAAAAACTGTTTTTT	CASSLGPLTATNEKLFF
TRBV5-4	-	TRBJ1-1	-	TGTGCCAGCAGCTTGGACCAGACTGTGAACACTGAAGCTTTCTTT	CASSLDQTVNTEAFF
TRBV30	TRBD2	TRBJ2-7	few	TGTGCCTGGAGACTAGCGGGTGTCCCGGGTCGGAGTATACAGTACTTC	CAWRLAGVPGRSIQYF
TRBV6-5	TRBD1	TRBJ1-2	-	TGTGCCAGCAGCCGGGACAGACTCTATGGCTACACCTTC	CASSRDRLYGYTF
TRBV12-5	-	TRBJ2-1	-	TGTGCTAGTGGTTCCCTCGGGGATGAGCAGTTCTTC	CASGSLGDEQFF
TRBV30	-	TRBJ1-1	-	TGTGCCTCAATACAGTATTTGAACACTGAAGCTTTCTTT	CASIQYLNTEAFF
TRBV21-1	-	TRBJ1-2	few	TGTGCCAGCACTGGGACAGGGGGGCCCCACCGCTATGGCTACACCTTC	CASTGTGGPHRYGYTF
TRBV4-1	TRBD2	TRBJ2-3	few	TGCGCCAGCAGCCAAGACGGGCCCTCTAGCGGGAGGGTGTATTTT	CASSQDGPSSGRVYF
TRBV30	TRBD2	TRBJ2-2	-	TGTGCCTGGAATAGGGGAGGGACCGGGGAGCTGTTTTTT	CAWNRGGTGELFF
TRBV4-1	-	TRBJ1-3	once	TGCGCCAGCAGCCAATATCCCGGACTGCGGAGCTCTGGAAACACCATATATTTT	CASSQYPGLRSSGNTIYF
TRBV9	TRBD1	TRBJ1-2	few	TGTGCCAGCAGCGCTGCGGGACAGGGGGTCTATGGCTACACCTTC	CASSAAGQGVYGYTF
TRBV9	-	TRBJ2-7	-	TGTGCCAGCAGCGTAGAATTGTCGGGTTTGAAGCAGTACTTC	CASSVELSGLKQYF
TRBV4-1	TRBD2	TRBJ2-5	few	TGCGCCAGCAGCCAAGTGGCTAGCGGGAGTCGGGAGACCCAGTACTTC	CASSQVASGSRETQYF
TRBV7-3	TRBD2	TRBJ2-1	-	TGTGCCAGCAGCGAGACTAGCGGGGCCTCCTACAATGAGCAGTTCTTC	CASSETSGASYNEQFF
TRBV28	TRBD2	TRBJ2-1	few	TGTGCCGGAAGCGGGAGGGCCTATGAGCAGTTCTTC	CAGSGRAYEQFF
TRBV28	-	TRBJ1-1	-	TGTGCCAGCAGTTCCCCTACAGGGAGGGCTGAAGCTTTCTTT	CASSSPTGRAEAFF
TRBV27	TRBD2	TRBJ2-1	few	TGTGCCAGCAGCCGATACGGGACTAGCGGGACTAGCTCCTACAATGAGCAGTTCTTC	CASSRYGTSGTSSYNEQFF
TRBV9	-	TRBJ1-2	few	TGTGCCAGCAGCGTACAACCCGCGTATGGCTACACCTTC	CASSVQPAYGYTF
TRBV5-4	-	TRBJ2-7	-	TGTGCCAGCAGCTCTATAGGGGAAACCTACGAGCAGTACTTC	CASSSIGETYEQYF
TRBV5-4	TRBD1	TRBJ2-2	-	TGTGCCAGCAGCTGGGACAGAAACACCGGGGAGCTGTTTTTT	CASSWDRNTGELFF
TRBV9	TRBD1	TRBJ1-2	few	TGTGCCAGCAGCGTAAGCCCAGGGGGCGGTTATGGCTACACCTTC	CASSVSPGGGYGYTF
TRBV28	-	TRBJ2-7	-	TGTGCCAGCAGTTTAAGCCAATACGAGCAGTACTTC	CASSLSQYEQYF
TRBV20-1	-	TRBJ1-5	-	TGCAGTGCTGGGGGGGAACAGGTTCAGCATTTT	CSAGGEQVQHF
TRBV9	-	TRBJ2-6	-	TGTGCCAGCAGCGCTGCAGGGGGGTCTGGGGCCAACGTCCTGACTTTC	CASSAAGGSGANVLTF
TRBV6-6	TRBD1	TRBJ2-7	few	TGTGCCAGCAGTTACTCGGGACAGAGCTACGAGCAGTACTTC	CASSYSGQSYEQYF
TRBV7-7	-	TRBJ2-2	-	TGTGCTAGCAGCTTGGGAGCGGACGGGGAGCTGTTTTTT	CASSLGADGELFF
TRBV6-5	-	TRBJ2-7	-	TGTGCCAGCAGCCACGGACTTTGGCAGTACTTC	CASSHGLWQYF
TRBV5-1	-	TRBJ2-1	few	TGCGCCAGCAGCTTCGGAGGGCCTTACAATGAGCAGTTCTTC	CASSFGGPYNEQFF
TRBV7-9	TRBD1	TRBJ2-7	once	TGTGCCAGCAGCTTAGCGATGGCACAGGGGGCAGCCTACGAGCAGTACTTC	CASSLAMAQGAAYEQYF
TRBV19	TRBD1	TRBJ1-1	-	TGTGCCAGTAGTATAGGGGACAGGGGGCTATTCGGTGTCACTGAAGCTTTCTTT	CASSIGDRGLFGVTEAFF
TRBV19	TRBD1	TRBJ2-7	few	TGTGCCAGTAGTGGGACAGGTCCCCCCTACGAGCAGTACTTC	CASSGTGPPYEQYF
TRBV27	-	TRBJ2-6	few	TGTGCCAGCAGTTTATCGCCAGGGTTGGACTCTGGGGCCAACGTCCTGACTTTC	CASSLSPGLDSGANVLTF
TRBV11-2	-	TRBJ2-7	few	TGTGCCAGCAGTAGAACCTACGAGCAGTACTTC	CASSRTYEQYF
TRBV18	-	TRBJ2-1	-	TGTGCCAGCTCACCTCTAGCTCTGGGTGAGCAGTTCTTC	CASSPLALGEQFF
TRBV28	-	TRBJ1-5	few	TGTGCCAGCGGTAACACCCAGGGCCAGCCCCAGCATTTT	CASGNTQGQPQHF
TRBV9	TRBD1	TRBJ1-2	-	TGTGCCAGCAGCTGGGGACAGGGTTTGGCTAACTATGGCTACACCTTC	CASSWGQGLANYGYTF
TRBV7-2	-	TRBJ2-2	few	TGTGCCAGCAGCCTAATTGAGGAGCTGTTTTTT	CASSLIEELFF
TRBV30	-	TRBJ2-7	few	TGTGCCTGGAGTGTACAGTACGAGCAGTACTTC	CAWSVQYEQYF
TRBV29-1	-	TRBJ2-7	few	TGCAGCGTTGTAAGAGACAGACCCTACGAGCAGTACTTC	CSVVRDRPYEQYF
TRBV5-4	-	TRBJ1-2	few	TGTGCCAGCAGCTTGGAGGGGATAGGCTATGGCTACACCTTC	CASSLEGIGYGYTF
TRBV9	TRBD1	TRBJ2-5	few	TGTGCCAGCAGCTCAGAGGGGACAGGGTACTCGACCCAGTACTTC	CASSSEGTGYSTQYF
TRBV12-5	-	TRBJ1-1	few	TGTGCTAGTGGGCAGGGTTTCGGGACTGAAGCTTTCTTT	CASGQGFGTEAFF
TRBV5-1	TRBD1	TRBJ1-2	-	TGCGCCAGCAGCTTGGGCGGACAGGGGGACTATGGCTACACCTTC	CASSLGGQGDYGYTF
TRBV5-4	-	TRBJ2-1	once	TGTGCCAGCAGCTTACCCCTAGGGGCGGCCAATGAGCAGTTCTTC	CASSLPLGAANEQFF
TRBV13	TRBD1	TRBJ1-1	-	TGTGCCAGCAGCCGCACTCCGGGACAGGGTGAAGCTTTCTTT	CASSRTPGQGEAFF
TRBV7-9	-	TRBJ1-1	-	TGTGCCAGCAGCTTGCAGGAGGATGCTTTCTTT	CASSLQEDAFF
TRBV19	-	TRBJ2-1	-	TGTGCCAGTAGTACAACGACTAGTGGGGACAATGAGCAGTTCTTC	CASSTTTSGDNEQFF
TRBV7-3	TRBD2	TRBJ2-1	-	TGTGCCAGCAGCTGGAAGCGGGAGTCTGTCAATGAGCAGTTCTTC	CASSWKRESVNEQFF
TRBV30	TRBD1	TRBJ2-2	few	TGTGCCTGGATGAGGACAGGGTTTTCCGGGGAGCTGTTTTTT	CAWMRTGFSGELFF
TRBV29-1	-	TRBJ2-3	few	TGCAGCGTTGGGACAGCTTTTCCTAGCACAGATACGCAGTATTTT	CSVGTAFPSTDTQYF
TRBV30	TRBD1	TRBJ1-2	few	TGTGCCTTCCCCCGTCCGGGGGACAGGGCTAACTATGGCTACACCTTC	CAFPRPGDRANYGYTF